This T cell receptor beta chain comes out of a study of blood T cell repertoires in COVID-19. Study context: Whether acute or convalescent, the COVID-19 samples came from the United States, Italy and Spain.

Authors' data handling: How many nucleated cells were present was estimated from reference gene primer amplification. Some clones are missing from TCRdb's copy, which holds only in-frame ones; the method was immunoSEQ multiplex PCR. V and J calls and clone size are those listed in that table; D and trimming were worked out from the DNA. The sample contains about 250,000 clones, approximately 81% of which appear only once. The V gene's germline CDR1 is MDHEN and CDR2 SYDVKM. The CDR3 contains 15 residues. Trimming removed 2 bases from V and 5 bases from J; junction bases left unmatched: 5. The V call is TRBV28, the J call TRBJ2-3; 9 nucleotides align to TRBD2. The sequence came from a woman older than 75 with acute or convalescent COVID-19. The material sequenced was peripheral blood. CDR3 protein: CASSLIPAGGDTQYF. The CDR3 DNA is TGTGCCAGCAGTTTAATACCAGCGGGAGGAGATACGCAGTATTTT.